A single sample is the source of the 27 T cell receptor beta chains below, sequenced in a study of T cell responses to AZD1222 COVID-19 vaccine. The table came from immunoSEQ multiplex PCR; TCRdb's copy has only in-frame clones and leaves some out. The table has 95,000 to 150,000 clones, 85% to 90% seen once. The sample was peripheral blood, taken 28 days after the second AZD1222 dose. These receptors all stem from an adult who received the AZD1222 COVID-19 vaccine.

This chain connects TRBV19 to TRBJ1-1; TRBD1 might be the D (5 bases). V shed 7 bases and J shed 9 bases, with 15 bases lying between them. CDR3 size: 12 residues. Germline CDR1 LNHDA, CDR2 SQIVND (reference sequence). This CDR3 reads CASKGADPKAFF. The CDR3, as DNA: TGTGCCAGTAAAGGGGCAGACCCAAAAGCTTTCTTT.

This clone was seen more than once but under ten times. The J gene is TRBJ1-2, the V gene TRBV4-1; D is unresolved. V was clipped by 2 bases and J by 6 bases, with 16 bases between them. Germline CDR1 MGHRA, CDR2 YSYEKL. The CDR3 is 15 amino acids. In nucleotides, the CDR3 is TGCGCCAGCAGCCAATTAAAAGGGCCCGCAAATGGCTACACCTTC. Translation gives CASSQLKGPANGYTF.

V gene TRBV5-4 combines with J gene TRBJ1-3; no reliable D call. The germline gives CDR1 SGHNT, CDR2 YYREEE (reference sequence). The CDR3 contains 16 residues. V lost 0 bases to trimming and J lost 0 bases, with 10 bases between them. CDR3 DNA: TGTGCCAGCAGCTTGGTCCCGGTGTCCTCTGGAAACACCATATATTTT. It is translated as CASSLVPVSSGNTIYF.

This clone has just one count. The V and J genes are TRBV6-5 and TRBJ2-1; D call uncertain. V lost 6 bases to trimming and J lost 15 bases, with 15 bases between them. The CDR3 has 11 residues. CDR1 and CDR2 (germline): MNHEY, SVGAGI. Here the CDR3 DNA reads TGTGCCAGCAGGGAGAATATCGGTCGGTTCTTC. This translates into CASRENIGRFF.

This chain uses TRBV6-5 with TRBJ2-1; D is unclear. The ends were cut back, 6 bases at V and 15 bases at J, with 15 bases in the middle. The germline CDR1 and CDR2 sequences are MNHEY and SVGAGI. The length of the CDR3 is 11 residues. The CDR3 DNA sequence: TGTGCCAGCAGGGCCGGGCCCCACCTGTTCTTC. The encoded protein is CASRAGPHLFF.

The chain couples TRBV6-5 to TRBJ1-4, with 9 bases aligning to TRBD1. With 5 bases clipped from V and 7 bases from J, the junction kept 8 bases outside the gene matches. Per germline, CDR1 MNHEY and CDR2 SVGAGI. The CDR3 contains 15 residues. In DNA, the CDR3 is TGTGCCAGCAGTCGGGGACAGGGCGGGACTGAAAAACTGTTTTTT. It encodes CASSRGQGGTEKLFF.

The chain links TRBV4-1 to TRBJ1-4, with D possibly TRBD1 on 5 matching bases. Per the germline V gene, CDR1 is MGHRA and CDR2 is YSYEKL. Trimming stripped 4 bases from V and 4 bases from J, with 16 bases between. CDR3 length equals 16 residues. The CDR3 loop reads CASSPTRGRNNEKLFF. The CDR3, as DNA: TGCGCCAGCAGCCCGACGAGGGGCAGGAATAATGAAAAACTGTTTTTT.

The rearrangement links TRBV15 to TRBJ1-1, with D possibly TRBD1 on 5 matching bases. Trimming shortened V by 3 bases and J by 3 bases, and 14 bases separated the two germline ends. CDR3 size: 15 residues. Per the germline V gene, CDR1 is LNHNV and CDR2 is YYDKDF (reference sequence). The DNA for the CDR3 is TGTGCCACCAGCAGCTCACAGGACTTGTACACTGAAGCTTTCTTT. This encodes CATSSSQDLYTEAFF.

This rearrangement joins TRBV18 to TRBJ1-3; D is undetermined. This CDR3 has 13 amino acids. V was cut by 3 bases and J by 4 bases, with 7 bases left in between. Germline loops: CDR1 KGHSH, CDR2 LQKENI. DNA for the CDR3: TGTGCCAGCTCACCGGATAAAGGAAACACCATATATTTT. Its translation is CASSPDKGNTIYF. Based on the CDR3 plus reference TRBV18 and TRBJ1-3, the full variable domain is NAGVMQNPRHLVRRRGQEARLRCSPMKGHSHVYWYRQLPEEGLKFMVYLQKENIIDESGMPKERFSAEFPKEGPSILRIQQVVRGDSAAYFCASSPDKGNTIYFGEGSWLTVV.

The genes are TRBV11-2 and TRBJ2-1, with 7 nucleotides matching TRBD2. The CDR3 covers 17 residues. In germline, CDR1 is SGHAT, CDR2 FQNNGV. The trim removed 5 bases at V and 0 bases at J, leaving 10 bases unmatched. CDR3 protein: CASSPRWGGSSYNEQFF. The CDR3 DNA reads TGTGCCAGCAGCCCGCGTTGGGGGGGGAGCTCCTACAATGAGCAGTTCTTC.

The sample holds a few counts of this clone. The V call is TRBV4-3, the J call TRBJ2-2, with D possibly matching TRBD1 (5 bases). The CDR3 runs to 15 residues. V gave up 2 bases and J gave up 2 bases, with 9 bases separating them. Germline values: CDR1 LGHNA, CDR2 YSLEER. This CDR3 reads CASSQSTANTGELFF. The CDR3 DNA reads as TGCGCCAGCAGCCAATCGACAGCTAACACCGGGGAGCTGTTTTTT.

The rearrangement uses TRBV24-1 and TRBJ2-3; 10 bases map to TRBD1. The CDR3 sequence is 17 residues long. Per germline, CDR1 KGHDR and CDR2 SFDVKD. The V gene end was trimmed by 3 bases and the J gene end by 2 bases; junction bases not matched to a gene: 7. The CDR3 region is CATSDQAGTGATDTQYF. The DNA for the CDR3 is TGTGCCACCAGTGATCAAGCCGGGACAGGGGCCACAGATACGCAGTATTTT.

The table lists this clone with a few counts. The rearrangement uses TRBV19 and TRBJ1-5; tentative D call: TRBD1 (5 bases). The V end lost 3 bases, the J end lost 1 base, and 7 bases lay between the germline ends. The CDR3 runs 14 residues. CDR1 and CDR2 (germline): LNHDA, SQIVND (reference sequence). The CDR3 coding sequence is TGTGCCAGTAGTATGGAGGGGAGCAATCAGCCCCAGCATTTT. It codes for CASSMEGSNQPQHF.

The sample holds many counts of this clone. The rearrangement uses TRBV30 and TRBJ1-2; D perhaps matches TRBD1 (5 bases). Trimming removed 2 bases at V and 2 bases at J, with 12 bases between. This CDR3 spans 14 amino acids. CDR1 and CDR2 from the germline V gene are GTSNPN and SVGIG (reference sequence). The CDR3 sequence: CAWSILQGNYGYTF. The CDR3 nucleotides read TGTGCCTGGAGTATCCTCCAGGGCAACTATGGCTACACCTTC.

The chain carries TRBV19 and TRBJ1-3, with D possibly being TRBD1 (5 bases). CDR3 length: 19 amino acids. Trimming removed 9 bases at V and 2 bases at J, with 29 bases between. Germline-derived CDR1 and CDR2 are LNHDA and SQIVND (reference sequence). The CDR3, as DNA: TGTGCCAGCGCTCCAGCAGGGTCGTGGGGTGCGAAGGCTGGAAACACCATATATTTT. Its protein is CASAPAGSWGAKAGNTIYF.

V usage is TRBV5-1 and J usage is TRBJ2-1; D perhaps matches TRBD1 (6 bases). V dropped 0 bases and J dropped 6 bases, with 7 bases sitting between them. The CDR3 consists of 13 residues. CDR1 is SGHRS, CDR2 YFSETQ, per germline. In DNA, the CDR3 is TGCGCCAGCAGCTTGGCCAGGGGCAATGAGCAGTTCTTC. Protein: CASSLARGNEQFF.

This clone was found a few times. The chain is built from TRBV18 and TRBJ1-1; no definite D call. The CDR3 has 16 amino acids. Per the germline V gene, CDR1 is KGHSH and CDR2 is LQKENI. Trimming removed 0 bases at V and 0 bases at J, with 11 bases between. The CDR3 DNA sequence: TGTGCCAGCTCACCACCGGCAGGAGCCTTGAACACTGAAGCTTTCTTT. Translation gives CASSPPAGALNTEAFF. Variable domain in full (rest from reference TRBV18 and TRBJ1-1): NAGVMQNPRHLVRRRGQEARLRCSPMKGHSHVYWYRQLPEEGLKFMVYLQKENIIDESGMPKERFSAEFPKEGPSILRIQQVVRGDSAAYFCASSPPAGALNTEAFFGQGTRLTVV.

The sample holds one count of this clone. The chain is built from TRBV5-5 and TRBJ2-7; no clear D gene. The CDR3 is 13 amino acids. The ends were cut back, 0 bases at V and 3 bases at J, with 7 bases in the middle. The V gene's germline CDR1 is SGHKS and CDR2 YYEKEE (reference sequence). The CDR3 here is CASSLGPGYEQYF. The DNA of the CDR3 is TGTGCCAGCAGCTTGGGACCGGGCTACGAGCAGTACTTC. The full variable domain, rest sourced from reference TRBV5-5 and TRBJ2-7, is DAGVTQSPTHLIKTRGQQVTLRCSPISGHKSVSWYQQVLGQGPQFIFQYYEKEERGRGNFPDRFSARQFPNYSSELNVNALLLGDSALYLCASSLGPGYEQYFGPGTRLTVT.

Points on this clone: One end of the junction fails to match germline, which may point to a read error. The rearrangement uses TRBV5-1 and TRBJ1-2; TRBD1 might be the D (5 bases). CDR1 is SGHRS, CDR2 YFSETQ, per germline. CDR3 size: 14 residues. The CDR3 spells CASRLGENNYGYTF. The CDR3 bases are TGCGCCAGCAGGTTGGGGGAAAACAACTATGGCTACACCTTC.

This CDR3 is CASSFTGLGAFF. The CDR3 DNA reads TGTGCCAGCAGTTTCACAGGGTTGGGAGCTTTCTTT. The chain combines TRBV28 with TRBJ1-1, with D perhaps TRBD1 (6 bases). Germline loops: CDR1 MDHEN, CDR2 SYDVKM. Trimming removed 3 bases from V and 10 bases from J, with 12 bases in between. This CDR3 contains 12 residues.

The chain employs TRBV9 and TRBJ1-1; 11 bases map to TRBD1. Germline V gene data show CDR1 as SGDLS and CDR2 as YYNGEE. The length of the CDR3 is 14 residues. V lost 4 bases and J lost 4; bases outside the gene matches: 3. The CDR3, as DNA: TGTGCCAGCAGCACCGGGACAGGGGGCACTGAAGCTTTCTTT. This sequence encodes CASSTGTGGTEAFF.

The chain uses TRBV6-5 and TRBJ2-2, with D uncertain. The CDR3 is 15 residues long. From germline, CDR1 is MNHEY and CDR2 SVGAGI. V lost 6 bases and J 5 bases, leaving 16 bases between the germline ends. CDR3 in DNA: TGTGCCAGCAGACCGCAGATCCTAGGGACCGGGGAGCTGTTTTTT. Translation: CASRPQILGTGELFF.

The chain recombines TRBV9 with TRBJ1-1; the D is unclear. The V gene's germline CDR1 is SGDLS and CDR2 YYNGEE. This CDR3 is 13 amino acids long. V lost 2 bases to trimming and J lost 4 bases, with 9 bases between them. CDR3 DNA sequence: TGTGCCAGCAGCGTTTCGCCGGGCACTGAAGCTTTCTTT. Amino acids: CASSVSPGTEAFF. Complete variable domain (other parts from reference TRBV9 and TRBJ1-1): DSGVTQTPKHLITATGQRVTLRCSPRSGDLSVYWYQQSLDQGLQFLIQYYNGEERAKGNILERFSAQQFPDLHSELNLSSLELGDSALYFCASSVSPGTEAFFGQGTRLTVV.

J is TRBJ2-2 and V is TRBV11-2; 7 bases are a match to TRBD2. Germline loops: CDR1 SGHAT, CDR2 FQNNGV. CDR3 length: 17 amino acids. The V segment lost 1 base and the J segment 0 bases; nucleotides outside the gene matches: 5. The CDR3 nucleotides are TGTGCCAGCAGCTTAGCGCTAGCGGTAACGAACACCGGGGAGCTGTTTTTT. This codes for CASSLALAVTNTGELFF.

This chain links TRBV27 with TRBJ2-4, with 8 positions matching TRBD1. The CDR3 has 15 amino acids. CDR1 and CDR2 from the germline V gene are MNHEY and SMNVEV (reference sequence). Trimming took 6 bases from V and 6 from J; bases not matched to a gene: 10. DNA of the CDR3: TGTGCCAGCAGACCGCTGGACAGGGTAGGAAACATTCAGTACTTC. As protein: CASRPLDRVGNIQYF.

The rearrangement joins TRBV12-5 to TRBJ1-1, with TRBD1 matching over 7 bases. The V gene's germline CDR1 is LGHNT and CDR2 FRNRAP. The ends lost 5 bases at V and 11 bases at J; junction bases unmatched: 14. The CDR3 length is 14 residues. The CDR3 sequence: CASGKEGAGLAAFF. The CDR3 nucleotides read TGTGCTAGTGGTAAAGAGGGGGCCGGCCTCGCCGCTTTCTTT.

This clone was observed a single time. The chain has TRBV6-4 and TRBJ2-3; the match to TRBD2 covers 12 bases. After removal of 0 bases from V and 4 bases from J, the junction contained 2 bases not matched to a gene. CDR1 is MRHNA, CDR2 SNTAGT, per germline. The length of the CDR3 is 16 residues. CDR3 DNA sequence: TGTGCCAGCAGTGACTCTTCTAGCGGGGGGGCAGATACGCAGTATTTT. Translated, it gives CASSDSSSGGADTQYF.